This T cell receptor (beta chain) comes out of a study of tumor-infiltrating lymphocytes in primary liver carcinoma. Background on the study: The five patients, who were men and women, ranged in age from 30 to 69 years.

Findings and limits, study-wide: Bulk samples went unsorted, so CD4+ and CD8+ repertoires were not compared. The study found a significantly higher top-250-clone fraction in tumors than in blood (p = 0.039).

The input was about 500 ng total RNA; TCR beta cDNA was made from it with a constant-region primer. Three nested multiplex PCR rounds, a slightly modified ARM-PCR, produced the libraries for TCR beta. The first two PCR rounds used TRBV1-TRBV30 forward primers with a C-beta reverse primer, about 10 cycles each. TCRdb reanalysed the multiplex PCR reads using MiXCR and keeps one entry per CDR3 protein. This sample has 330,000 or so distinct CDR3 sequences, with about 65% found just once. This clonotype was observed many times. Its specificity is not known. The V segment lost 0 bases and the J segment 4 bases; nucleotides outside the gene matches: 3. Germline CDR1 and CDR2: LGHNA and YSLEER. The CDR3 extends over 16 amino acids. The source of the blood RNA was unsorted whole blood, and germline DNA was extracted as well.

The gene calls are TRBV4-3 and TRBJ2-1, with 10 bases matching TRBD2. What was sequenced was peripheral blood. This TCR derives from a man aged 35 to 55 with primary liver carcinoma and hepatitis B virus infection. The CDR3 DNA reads TGCGCCAGCAGCCAAGACGGACTAGCGGCATACAATGAGCAGTTCTTC. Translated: CASSQDGLAAYNEQFF.